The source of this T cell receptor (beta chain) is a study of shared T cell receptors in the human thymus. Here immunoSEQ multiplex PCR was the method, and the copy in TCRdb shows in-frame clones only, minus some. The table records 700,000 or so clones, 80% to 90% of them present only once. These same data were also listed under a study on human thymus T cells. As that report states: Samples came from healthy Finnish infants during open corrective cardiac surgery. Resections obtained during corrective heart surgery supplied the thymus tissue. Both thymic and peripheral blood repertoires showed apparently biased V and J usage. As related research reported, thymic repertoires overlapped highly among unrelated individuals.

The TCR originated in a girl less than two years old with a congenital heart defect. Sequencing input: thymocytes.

Here the CDR3 reads CASSATEGSYNSPLHF. CDR3 nucleotide sequence: TGTGCCAGCAGTGCCACCGAGGGATCCTATAATTCACCCCTCCACTTT. V and J are TRBV6-1 and TRBJ1-6; D gene ambiguous. The CDR3 runs to 16 residues. With 4 bases removed from V and 1 base from J, the gap between germline ends came to 11 bases. Per germline, CDR1 MNHNS and CDR2 SASEGT.